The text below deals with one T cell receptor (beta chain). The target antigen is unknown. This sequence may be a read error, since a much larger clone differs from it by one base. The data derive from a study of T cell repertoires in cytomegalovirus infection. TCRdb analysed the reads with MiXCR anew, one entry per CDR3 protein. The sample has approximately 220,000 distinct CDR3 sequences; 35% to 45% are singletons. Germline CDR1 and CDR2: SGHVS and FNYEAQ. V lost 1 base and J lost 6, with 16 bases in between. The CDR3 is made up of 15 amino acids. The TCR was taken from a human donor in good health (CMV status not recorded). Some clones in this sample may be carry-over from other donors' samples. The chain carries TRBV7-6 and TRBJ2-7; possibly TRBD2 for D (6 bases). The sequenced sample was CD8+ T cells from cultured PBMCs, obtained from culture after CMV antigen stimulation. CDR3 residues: CASSLVGPGESEQYF. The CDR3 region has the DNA TGTGCCAGCAGCTTAGTCGGACCGGGGGAGAGCGAGCAGTACTTC.